Included here is one T cell receptor (beta chain) sequence, with context. These data originate in a study of sequential checkpoint blockade in melanoma. Study information: Maintenance nivolumab came after either treatment sequence.

The length of the CDR3 is 14 residues. Germline values: CDR1 SQVTM, CDR2 ANQGSEA. Germline trimming cut 2 bases from V and 7 bases from J; bases unmatched to any gene: 9. Treatment specified: randomized to nivolumab then ipilimumab (arm A) or the reverse (arm B). PBMC sorting kept live CD3+CD8+ cells without CD19 or CD56. The protocol was immunoSEQ multiplex PCR, while the TCRdb copy is restricted to in-frame clones and leaves out a portion. The repertoire holds under 15,000 clones, with just under 85% as singletons. This chain uses TRBV29-1 with TRBJ2-7; TRBD1 matches 9 bases. Sequencing was performed on CD8+ T cells sorted from blood (inferred from file names), taken from a patient given nivolumab and ipilimumab in sequence. The receptor was derived from a human donor with melanoma. The CDR3 DNA sequence: TGCAGCGTTGAACTGGACAGGGGAGGAGGAGAGCAGTACTTC. Its translation is CSVELDRGGGEQYF.